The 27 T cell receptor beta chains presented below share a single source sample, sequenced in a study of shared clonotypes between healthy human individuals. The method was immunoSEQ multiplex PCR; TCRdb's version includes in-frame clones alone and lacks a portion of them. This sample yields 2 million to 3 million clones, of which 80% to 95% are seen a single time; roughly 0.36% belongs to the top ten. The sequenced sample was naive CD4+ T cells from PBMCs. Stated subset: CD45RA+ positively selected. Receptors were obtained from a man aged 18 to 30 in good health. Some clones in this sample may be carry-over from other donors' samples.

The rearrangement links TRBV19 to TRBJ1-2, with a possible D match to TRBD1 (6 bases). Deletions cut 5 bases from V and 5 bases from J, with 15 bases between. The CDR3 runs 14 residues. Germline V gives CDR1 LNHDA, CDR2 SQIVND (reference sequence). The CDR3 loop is CASSAHRAGYGYTF. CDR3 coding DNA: TGTGCCAGTAGTGCTCACAGGGCTGGGTATGGCTACACCTTC.

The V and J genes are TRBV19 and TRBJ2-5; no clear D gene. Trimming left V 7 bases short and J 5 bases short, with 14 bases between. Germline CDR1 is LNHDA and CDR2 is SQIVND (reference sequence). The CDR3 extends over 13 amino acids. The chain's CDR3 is CASKEPQSETQYF. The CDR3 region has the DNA TGTGCCAGTAAAGAGCCCCAGTCCGAGACCCAGTACTTC.

DNA for the CDR3: TGTGCCACCAGCAGAGATGGCTTCACAGATACGCAGTATTTT. Protein product: CATSRDGFTDTQYF. The J gene is TRBJ2-3, the V gene TRBV15; D is uncertain. The V end was cut by 0 bases, the J end by 2 bases, with 6 bases between. CDR1 and CDR2 (germline): LNHNV, YYDKDF (reference sequence). The CDR3 loop spans 14 amino acids.

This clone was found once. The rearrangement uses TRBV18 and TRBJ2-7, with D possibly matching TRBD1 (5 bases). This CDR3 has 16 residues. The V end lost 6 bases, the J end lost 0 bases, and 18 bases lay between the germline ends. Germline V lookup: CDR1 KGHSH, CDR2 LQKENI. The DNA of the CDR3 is TGTGCCAGCTCCCCCTCGCAGGGCCGAAGCTCCTACGAGCAGTACTTC. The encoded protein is CASSPSQGRSSYEQYF.

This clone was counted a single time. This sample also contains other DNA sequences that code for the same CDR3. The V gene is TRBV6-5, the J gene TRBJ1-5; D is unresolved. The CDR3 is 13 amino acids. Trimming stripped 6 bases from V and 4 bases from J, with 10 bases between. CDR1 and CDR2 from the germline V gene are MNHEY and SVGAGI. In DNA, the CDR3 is TGTGCCAGCAGCCCGGGGTTGAATCAGCCCCAGCATTTT. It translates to CASSPGLNQPQHF.

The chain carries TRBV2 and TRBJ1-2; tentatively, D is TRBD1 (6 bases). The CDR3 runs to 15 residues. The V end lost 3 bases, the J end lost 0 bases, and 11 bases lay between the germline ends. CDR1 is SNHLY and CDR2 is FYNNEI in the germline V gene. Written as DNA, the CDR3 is TGTGCCAGCAGTGATGGGGGGCCACCTAACTATGGCTACACCTTC. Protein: CASSDGGPPNYGYTF.

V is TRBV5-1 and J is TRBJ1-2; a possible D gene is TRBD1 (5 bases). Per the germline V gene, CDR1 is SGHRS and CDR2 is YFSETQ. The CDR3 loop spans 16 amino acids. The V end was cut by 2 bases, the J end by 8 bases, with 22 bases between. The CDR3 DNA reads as TGCGCCAGCAGCTTTAGGGGAAGTGCCTCCCCAGGGGGCTACACCTTC. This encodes CASSFRGSASPGGYTF. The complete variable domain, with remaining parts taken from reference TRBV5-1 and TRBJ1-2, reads KAGVTQTPRYLIKTRGQQVTLSCSPISGHRSVSWYQQTPGQGLQFLFEYFSETQRNKGNFPGRFSGRQFSNSRSEMNVSTLELGDSALYLCASSFRGSASPGGYTFGSGTRLTVV.

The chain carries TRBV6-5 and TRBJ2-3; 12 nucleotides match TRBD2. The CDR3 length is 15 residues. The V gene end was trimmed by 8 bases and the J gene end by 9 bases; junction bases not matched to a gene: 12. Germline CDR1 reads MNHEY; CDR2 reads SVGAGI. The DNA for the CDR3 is TGTGCCAGCTCGGGTGGGGGACTAGCGGGCGGCACGCAGTATTTT. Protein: CASSGGGLAGGTQYF.

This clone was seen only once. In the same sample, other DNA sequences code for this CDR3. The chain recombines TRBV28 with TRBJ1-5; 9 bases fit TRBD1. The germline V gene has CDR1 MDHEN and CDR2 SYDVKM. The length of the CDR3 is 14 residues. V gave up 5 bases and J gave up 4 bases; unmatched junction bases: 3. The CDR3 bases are TGTGCCAGCAGTCGGGACAGGGTTAATCAGCCCCAGCATTTT. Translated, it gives CASSRDRVNQPQHF.

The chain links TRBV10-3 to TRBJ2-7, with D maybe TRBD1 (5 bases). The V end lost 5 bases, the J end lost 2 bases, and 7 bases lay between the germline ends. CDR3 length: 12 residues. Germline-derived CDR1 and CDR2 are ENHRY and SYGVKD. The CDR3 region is CAISPGPYEQYF. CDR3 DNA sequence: TGTGCCATCAGTCCAGGGCCCTACGAGCAGTACTTC.

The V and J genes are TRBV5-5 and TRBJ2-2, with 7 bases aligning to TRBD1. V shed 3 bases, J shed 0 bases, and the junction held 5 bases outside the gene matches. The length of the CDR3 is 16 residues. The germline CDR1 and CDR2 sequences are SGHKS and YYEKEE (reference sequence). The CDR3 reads CASSSIQGANTGELFF. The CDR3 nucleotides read TGTGCCAGCAGCTCGATTCAGGGGGCGAACACCGGGGAGCTGTTTTTT.

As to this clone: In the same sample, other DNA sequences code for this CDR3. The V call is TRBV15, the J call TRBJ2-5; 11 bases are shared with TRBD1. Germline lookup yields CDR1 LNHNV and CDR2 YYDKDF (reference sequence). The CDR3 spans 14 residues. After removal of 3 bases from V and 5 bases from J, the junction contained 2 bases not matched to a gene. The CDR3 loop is CATSRGDRGETQYF. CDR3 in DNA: TGTGCCACCAGCAGGGGGGACAGGGGGGAGACCCAGTACTTC.

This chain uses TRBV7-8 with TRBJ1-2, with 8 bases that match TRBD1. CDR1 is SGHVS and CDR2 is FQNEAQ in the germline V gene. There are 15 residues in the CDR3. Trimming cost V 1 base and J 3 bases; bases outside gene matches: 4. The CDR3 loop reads CASSLGTGPDYGYTF. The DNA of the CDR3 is TGTGCCAGCAGCTTAGGGACAGGGCCGGACTATGGCTACACCTTC.

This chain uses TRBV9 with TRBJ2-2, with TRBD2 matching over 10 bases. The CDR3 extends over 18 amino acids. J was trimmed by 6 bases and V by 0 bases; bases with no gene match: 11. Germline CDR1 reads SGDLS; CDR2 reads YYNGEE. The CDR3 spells CASSVATLAGVVAGELFF. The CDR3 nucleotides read TGTGCCAGCAGCGTAGCTACCCTAGCGGGAGTGGTAGCCGGGGAGCTGTTTTTT.

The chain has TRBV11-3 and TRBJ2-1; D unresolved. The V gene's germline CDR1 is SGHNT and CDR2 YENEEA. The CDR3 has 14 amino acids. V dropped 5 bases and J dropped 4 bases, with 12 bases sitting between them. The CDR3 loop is CASSPPAIYNEQFF. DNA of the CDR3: TGTGCCAGCAGCCCCCCTGCAATATACAATGAGCAGTTCTTC. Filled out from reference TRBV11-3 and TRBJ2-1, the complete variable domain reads EAGVVQSPRYKIIEKKQPVAFWCNPISGHNTLYWYLQNLGQGPELLIRYENEEAVDDSQLPKDRFSAERLKGVDSTLKIQPAELGDSAVYLCASSPPAIYNEQFFGPGTRLTVL.

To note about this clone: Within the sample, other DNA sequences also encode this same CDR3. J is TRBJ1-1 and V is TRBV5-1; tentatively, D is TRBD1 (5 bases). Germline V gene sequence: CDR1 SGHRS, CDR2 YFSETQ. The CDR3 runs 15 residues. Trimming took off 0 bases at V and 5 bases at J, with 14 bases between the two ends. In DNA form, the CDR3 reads TGCGCCAGCAGCTTGGTTGCAGGGTCGGGGACTGAAGCTTTCTTT. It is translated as CASSLVAGSGTEAFF.

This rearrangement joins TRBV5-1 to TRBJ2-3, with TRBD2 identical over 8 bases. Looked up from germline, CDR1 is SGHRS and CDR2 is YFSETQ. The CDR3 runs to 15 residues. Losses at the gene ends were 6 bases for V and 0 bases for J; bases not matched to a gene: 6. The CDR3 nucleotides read TGCGCCAGCAAAACGGGGGGGGCCAGCACAGATACGCAGTATTTT. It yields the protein CASKTGGASTDTQYF.

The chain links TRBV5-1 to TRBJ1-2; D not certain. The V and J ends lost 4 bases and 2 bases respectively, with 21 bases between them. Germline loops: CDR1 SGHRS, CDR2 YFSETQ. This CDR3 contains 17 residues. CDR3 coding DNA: TGCGCCAGCAGCGGGAAGTCGATTTTGCAAGACAACTATGGCTACACCTTC. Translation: CASSGKSILQDNYGYTF.

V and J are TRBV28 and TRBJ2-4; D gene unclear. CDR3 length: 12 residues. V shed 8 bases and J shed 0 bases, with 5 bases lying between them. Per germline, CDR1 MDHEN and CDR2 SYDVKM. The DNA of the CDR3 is TGTGCCAGCGGAACAGCCAAAAACATTCAGTACTTC. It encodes CASGTAKNIQYF.

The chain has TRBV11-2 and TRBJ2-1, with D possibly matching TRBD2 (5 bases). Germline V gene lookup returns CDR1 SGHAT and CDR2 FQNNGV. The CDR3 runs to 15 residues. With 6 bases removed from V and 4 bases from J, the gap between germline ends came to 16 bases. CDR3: CASRSIRGRYNEQFF. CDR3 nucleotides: TGTGCCAGCAGATCCATCCGGGGTCGATACAATGAGCAGTTCTTC.

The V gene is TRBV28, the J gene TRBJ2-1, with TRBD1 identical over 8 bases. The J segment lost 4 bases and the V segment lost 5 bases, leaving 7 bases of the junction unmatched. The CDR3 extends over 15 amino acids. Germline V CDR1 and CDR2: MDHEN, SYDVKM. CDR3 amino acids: CASSPRRTGYNEQFF. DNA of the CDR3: TGTGCCAGCAGTCCTCGTCGGACAGGGTACAATGAGCAGTTCTTC.

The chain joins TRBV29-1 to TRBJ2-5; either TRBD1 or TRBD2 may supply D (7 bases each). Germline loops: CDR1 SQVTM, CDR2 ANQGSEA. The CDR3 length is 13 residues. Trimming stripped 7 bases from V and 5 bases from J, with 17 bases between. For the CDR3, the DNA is TGCAGCGCCGCAAGACAGGGAGGGGAGACCCAGTACTTC. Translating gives CSAARQGGETQYF.

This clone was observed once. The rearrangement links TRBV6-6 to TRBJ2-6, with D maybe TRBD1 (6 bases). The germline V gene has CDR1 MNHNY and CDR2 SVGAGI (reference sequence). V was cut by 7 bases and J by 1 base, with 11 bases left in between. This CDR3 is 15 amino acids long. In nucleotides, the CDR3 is TGTGCCAGCATCGGACAGTTTTCTGGGGCCAACGTCCTGACTTTC. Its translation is CASIGQFSGANVLTF.

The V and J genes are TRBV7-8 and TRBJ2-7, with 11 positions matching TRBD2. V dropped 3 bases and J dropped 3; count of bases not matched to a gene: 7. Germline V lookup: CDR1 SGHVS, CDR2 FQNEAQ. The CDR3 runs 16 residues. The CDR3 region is CASSLGSGRAIYEQYF. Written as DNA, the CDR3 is TGTGCCAGCAGCTTGGGTAGCGGGAGGGCCATCTACGAGCAGTACTTC.

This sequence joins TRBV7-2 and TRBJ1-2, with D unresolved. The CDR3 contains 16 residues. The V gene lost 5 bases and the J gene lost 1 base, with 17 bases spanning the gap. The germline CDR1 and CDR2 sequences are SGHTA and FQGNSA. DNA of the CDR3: TGTGCCAGCAGCCCGCTTACGCCCCCCGATAACTATGGCTACACCTTC. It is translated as CASSPLTPPDNYGYTF.

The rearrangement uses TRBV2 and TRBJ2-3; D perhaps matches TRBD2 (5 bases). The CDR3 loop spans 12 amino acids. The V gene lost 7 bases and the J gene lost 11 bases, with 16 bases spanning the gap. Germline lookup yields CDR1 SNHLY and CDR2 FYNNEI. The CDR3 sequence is CASIRESFEQYF. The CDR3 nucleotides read TGTGCCAGCATCCGGGAATCGTTCGAGCAGTATTTT.

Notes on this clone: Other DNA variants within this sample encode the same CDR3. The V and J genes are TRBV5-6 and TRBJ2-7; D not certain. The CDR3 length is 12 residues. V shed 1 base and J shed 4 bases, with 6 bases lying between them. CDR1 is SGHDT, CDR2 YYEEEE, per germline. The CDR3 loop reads CASSLYGYEQYF. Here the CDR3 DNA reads TGTGCCAGCAGCTTGTACGGTTACGAGCAGTACTTC.